The present TCR beta chain was sequenced within a study of beta chain features in type 1 diabetes. The overall study: Researchers looked at roughly 110 million sorted cells across all samples.

Trimming took 5 bases from V and 7 from J, leaving 15 bases between them. This CDR3 is 14 amino acids long. CDR1 LNHDA and CDR2 SQIVND come from the germline V gene (reference sequence). This clone was picked up a small number of times. The authors reverse transcribed all of the isolated RNA, so sequencing captured expressed TCRB transcripts. Measured with immunoSEQ multiplex PCR; TCRdb has only the in-frame clones, and not every one. This table holds 130,000 to 150,000 clones, under 60% found once. The collection from each donor was one heparinised blood draw averaging about 116 mL. Purities in excess of 95% were seen in all sorted populations.

The gene calls are TRBV19 and TRBJ1-5; perhaps TRBD1 as D (6 bases). Sequencing was carried out using Tregs from blood. This TCR came from a man aged 18 to 29 in good health. In DNA form, the CDR3 reads TGTGCCAGTAGTTTTCCGGGGGGCGGACAGCCCCAGCATTTT. Translated: CASSFPGGGQPQHF.